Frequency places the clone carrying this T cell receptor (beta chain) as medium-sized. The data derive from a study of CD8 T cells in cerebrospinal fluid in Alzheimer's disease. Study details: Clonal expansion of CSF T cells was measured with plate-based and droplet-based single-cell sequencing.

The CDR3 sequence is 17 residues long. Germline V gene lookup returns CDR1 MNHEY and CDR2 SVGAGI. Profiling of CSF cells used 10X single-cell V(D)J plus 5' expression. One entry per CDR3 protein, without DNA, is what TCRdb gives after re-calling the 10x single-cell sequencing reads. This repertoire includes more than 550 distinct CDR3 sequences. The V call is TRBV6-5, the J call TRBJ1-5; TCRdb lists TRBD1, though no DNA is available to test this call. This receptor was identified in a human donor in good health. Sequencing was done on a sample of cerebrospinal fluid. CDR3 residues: CASSRAPGFISNQPQHF.